This record looks at one T cell receptor (beta chain) sequence and its context. It lacks a known antigen. It has no much larger one-base neighbor in the sample; base qualities were not kept. This sample stems from a study of CD8+CD57+ T cells in acquired aplastic anemia (dated by TCRdb to 2016 to 2019). Some background on the complete study: DNA extracted from sorted CD4+ and CD8+ cells had a mean of around 3 ug, with a range of 0.2 to 27.4 ug. Mean read counts for healthy donor samples were roughly 10 million for CD4+ cells and some 11 million for CD8+ cells.

General study outcomes and caveats: Between patients and healthy controls, no significant difference in CD8+ Simpson's diversity was found (P=0.060). Twenty-nine CD8+ CDR3 sequences were found in both patients and controls but appeared to be highly expressed in patients and within the immunodominant clones of the patients.

The CDR3 has 13 amino acids, counting the end cysteine and phenylalanine. Only the CDR3 region is kept as DNA, spanning 39 bases read in frame from base 1. Genomic DNA served as template for TCR beta VDJ combination and CDR3 sequence profiling. An Illumina HiSeq 2000 was the platform used for TCR repertoire sequencing. The paper's data handling went like this. TRBV/TRBJ rearrangement plots, CDR3 size and DJ length profiles, and Simpson's diversity index were used to evaluate the repertoires. The most abundant DNA sequence in the deep sequencing data was defined as the immunodominant clone. CDR3 amino acid sequences were screened for sharing across subjects and compared with published repertoires and the VDJdb database. TCRdb handled the public reads itself, with Q25 trimming in fastp and clone calling in MiXCR, and kept productive beta chains. Rows merge per CDR3 protein into single entries with the most common DNA and genes. TCRdb, not the original authors, processed these V and J calls. The sample table records 200,000 to 250,000 distinct CDR3 sequences; approximately 60% of these occur just once. About 29% of the sample is in the top ten clones.

The study deep-sequenced TCR repertoires of sorted CD4+ and CD8+ blood T cells from severe aplastic anemia patients and healthy subjects. Ficoll-Paque density gradient centrifugation was used to isolate peripheral blood mononuclear cells. Before DNA extraction, CD4+ and CD8+ T cells were sorted by FACS or by magnetic beads. This sequence originates from a human donor in good health. The sample taken for sequencing was sorted CD4+, CD8+, or CD8+CD57+ T cells (not recorded which) from PBMCs. The rearranged segments are TRBV12-3 or TRBV12-4 and TRBJ1-1, with TRBD1 as a weak D call on 6 bases. The nucleotide sequence is TGTGCTTCACAACAGGGACCAGACACTGAAGCTTTCTTT. The resulting protein is CASQQGPDTEAFF.